What follows describes a single TCR beta chain. This CDR3 is 14 amino acids long. Germline CDR1 is SGDLS and CDR2 is YYNGEE. The V end lost 6 bases, the J end lost 2 bases, and 11 bases lay between the germline ends. This sample is part of a study of cytomegalovirus exposure and HLA in healthy donors. Profiled with immunoSEQ multiplex PCR; TCRdb holds only in-frame clones, not every one. Of about 110,000 clones listed, roughly 90% were seen once; the top ten hold 2% to 2.5%. The V call is TRBV9, the J call TRBJ2-2; D is possibly TRBD1 (6 bases). Sequencing was carried out using PBMCs. The clonotype originates from a woman younger than 30 in good health and CMV-seronegative. Here the CDR3 reads CASTPGDNTGELFF. CDR3 bases: TGTGCCAGCACCCCAGGGGACAACACCGGGGAGCTGTTTTTT.